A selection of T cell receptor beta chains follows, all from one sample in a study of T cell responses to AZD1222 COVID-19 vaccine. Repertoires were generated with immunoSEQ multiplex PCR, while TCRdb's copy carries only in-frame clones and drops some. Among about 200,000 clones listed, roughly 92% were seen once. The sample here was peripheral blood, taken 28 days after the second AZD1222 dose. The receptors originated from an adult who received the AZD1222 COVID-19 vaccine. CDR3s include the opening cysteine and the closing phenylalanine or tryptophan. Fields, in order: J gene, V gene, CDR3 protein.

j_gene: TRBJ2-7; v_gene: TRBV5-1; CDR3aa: CASKVGGSYEQYF
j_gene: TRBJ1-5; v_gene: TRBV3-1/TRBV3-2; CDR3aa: CASSQAGQGVQPQHF
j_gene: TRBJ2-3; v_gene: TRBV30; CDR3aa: CAWSSGSVADTQYF
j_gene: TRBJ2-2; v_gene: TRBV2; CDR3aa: CASSEVGQANTGELFF
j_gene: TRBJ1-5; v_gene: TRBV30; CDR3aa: CAWSREVNQPQHF
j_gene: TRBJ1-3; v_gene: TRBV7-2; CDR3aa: CASSPPSGLSGNTIYF
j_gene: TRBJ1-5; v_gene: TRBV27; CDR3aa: CPGVSNQPQHF
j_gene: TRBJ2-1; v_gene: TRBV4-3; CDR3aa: CASSDPGGASYNEQFF
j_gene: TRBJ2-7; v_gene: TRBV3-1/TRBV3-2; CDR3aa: CASSQLAGSLREQYF
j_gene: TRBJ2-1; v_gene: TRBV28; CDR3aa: CASSLFSYNEQFF
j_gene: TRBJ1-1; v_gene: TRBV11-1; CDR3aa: CASGSPRDGNTEAFF
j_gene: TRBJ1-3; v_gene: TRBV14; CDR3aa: CASSRGQGGGNTIYF
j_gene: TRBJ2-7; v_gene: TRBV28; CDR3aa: CASSLGGRSSYEQYF
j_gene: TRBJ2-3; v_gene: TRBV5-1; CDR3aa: CASSLAPGLAGGYTADTQYF
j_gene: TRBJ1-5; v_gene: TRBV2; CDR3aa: CASSEGRVQPQHF
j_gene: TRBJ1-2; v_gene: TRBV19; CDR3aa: CASSQGLGYGYTF
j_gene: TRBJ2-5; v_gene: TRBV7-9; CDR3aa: CASSFTVGGETQYF
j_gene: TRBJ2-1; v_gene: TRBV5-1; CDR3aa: CASSITTGELGEQFF
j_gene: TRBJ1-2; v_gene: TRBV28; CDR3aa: CASSLPLTGYGYTF
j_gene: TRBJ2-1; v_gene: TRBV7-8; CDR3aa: CASSFTKTSGRTPSYNEQFF
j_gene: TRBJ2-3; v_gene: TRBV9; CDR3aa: CASSARDLAGRDTQYF
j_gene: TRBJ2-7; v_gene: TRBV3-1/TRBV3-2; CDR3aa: CASSRTDSLYEQYF
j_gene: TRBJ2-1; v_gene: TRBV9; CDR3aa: CASSPIAAGVSYNEQFF
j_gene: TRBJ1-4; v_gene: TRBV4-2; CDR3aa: CASSPTRAYGEKLFF
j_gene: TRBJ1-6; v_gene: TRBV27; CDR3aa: CASSNVGATYNSPLHF
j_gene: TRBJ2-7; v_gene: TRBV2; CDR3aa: CASSVERSNYEQYF
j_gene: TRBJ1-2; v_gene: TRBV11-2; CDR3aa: CASSLYVGGYTF
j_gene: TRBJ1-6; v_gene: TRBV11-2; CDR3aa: CASSFGTGDGSPLHF
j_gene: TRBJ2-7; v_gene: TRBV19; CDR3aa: CASSFASTGFSGEQYF
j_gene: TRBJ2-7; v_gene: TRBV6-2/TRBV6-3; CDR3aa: CASSQTGLAYEQYF
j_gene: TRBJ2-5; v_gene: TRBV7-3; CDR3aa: CASSETSGLQETQYF
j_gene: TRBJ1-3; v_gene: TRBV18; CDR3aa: CASSPSSGRMFSGNTIYF
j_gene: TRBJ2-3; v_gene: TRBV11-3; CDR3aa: CASSPGLAVRDTQYF
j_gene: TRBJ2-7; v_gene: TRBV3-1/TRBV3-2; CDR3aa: CASSQSRFTGDEQYF
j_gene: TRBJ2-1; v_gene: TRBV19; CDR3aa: CASNRNYPLNEQFF
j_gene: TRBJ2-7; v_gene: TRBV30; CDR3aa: CAWSDRQISYEQYF
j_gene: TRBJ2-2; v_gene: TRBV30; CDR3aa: CAWSKMLATGELFF
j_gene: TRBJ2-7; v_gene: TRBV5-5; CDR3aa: CASSQKQGTLIREQYF
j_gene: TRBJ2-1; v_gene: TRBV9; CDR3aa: CASNAAGGSHNEQFF